This TCR beta chain stems from a study of blood T cell repertoires in COVID-19. This CDR3 is built from 12 residues. The germline V and J ends were trimmed by 2 bases and 6 bases, with 5 bases remaining between them. CDR1 is KGHSY, CDR2 FQNENV, per germline. TCRdb keeps only in-frame clones here, not all; method: immunoSEQ multiplex PCR. The data contain around 140,000 clones, approximately 87% of them singletons. This chain links TRBV16 with TRBJ2-1; D unclear. This receptor was obtained from a man at least 80 years old with acute or convalescent COVID-19. The sequencing input was peripheral blood. The DNA for the CDR3 is TGTGCCAGCAGCCAAGTAGTCAATGAGCAGTTCTTC. Translated: CASSQVVNEQFF.